Listed below are T cell receptor beta chains from one sample, sequenced in a study of T cells in Graves' hyperthyroidism and ophthalmopathy. TCRdb reanalysed the multiplex PCR reads using MiXCR and keeps one entry per CDR3 protein. The sample lists approximately 560,000 distinct CDR3 sequences, around 45% occurring once. The sequencing sample was made of peripheral blood or thyroid tissue (not recorded which). The receptors stem from a woman aged 18-29 years with Graves' hyperthyroidism. Each CDR3 is given with its conserved first and last residue. The D gene is left open where the match is weak. For some rows the clone size is stated as once, few or many, or as a class when expanded; others skip it.

size | J | D | V | CDR3 | DNA
many | TRBJ2-5 | NA | TRBV29-1 | CSVARVAQETQYF | TGCAGCGTAGCCAGGGTTGCGCAAGAGACCCAGTACTTC
many | TRBJ1-2 | NA | TRBV29-1 | CSVERSARDYGYTF | TGCAGCGTTGAACGGTCCGCCCGAGACTATGGCTACACCTTC
NA | TRBJ1-1 | NA | TRBV4-2 | CASSQEQGRHTEAFF | TGTGCCAGCAGCCAAGAGCAGGGGCGCCACACTGAAGCTTTCTTT
NA | TRBJ1-5 | NA | TRBV2 | CASSRQALGGSNQPQHF | TGTGCCAGCAGTCGACAGGCCCTAGGGGGTAGCAATCAGCCCCAGCATTTT
NA | TRBJ1-3 | NA | TRBV10-3 | CASSLEHQDLGFDTIYF | TGTGCCAGCAGTTTAGAGCATCAGGACCTGGGTTTTGACACCATATATTTT
NA | TRBJ1-1 | NA | TRBV25-1 | CAWWGIKSGGSTEAFF | TGTGCCTGGTGGGGGATTAAGTCAGGCGGGAGCACTGAAGCTTTCTTT
NA | TRBJ2-7 | NA | TRBV12-5 | CASSFRGHGYEQYF | TGTGCCAGCAGCTTCCGGGGACATGGGTACGAGCAGTACTTC
NA | TRBJ2-6 | NA | TRBV20-1 | CSAAAVPGANVLTF | TGCAGTGCTGCTGCAGTGCCTGGGGCCAACGTCCTGACTTTC
NA | TRBJ1-6 | NA | TRBV10-3 | CAISELLASSYNSPLHF | TGTGCCATCAGTGAGCTGTTAGCCAGCTCCTATAATTCACCCCTCCACTTT
NA | TRBJ2-7 | TRBD1 | TRBV7-9 | CASSILDRGDYEQYF | TGTGCCAGCAGCATTCTGGACAGGGGGGACTACGAGCAGTACTTC
NA | TRBJ2-7 | TRBD1 | TRBV5-1 | CASSLQGDSHEQYF | TGCGCCAGCAGCCTACAGGGGGACTCGCACGAGCAGTACTTC
NA | TRBJ1-3 | NA | TRBV2 | CASALDASSGNTIYF | TGTGCCAGCGCCCTGGACGCTAGCTCTGGAAACACCATATATTTT
many | TRBJ1-2 | NA | TRBV19 | CASSISSGVGWYTF | TGTGCCAGTAGTATTTCGTCGGGAGTCGGGTGGTACACCTTC
many | TRBJ1-5 | NA | TRBV7-9 | CASSLVADGPQHF | TGTGCCAGCAGCTTAGTGGCAGATGGGCCCCAGCATTTT
many | TRBJ1-1 | NA | TRBV29-1 | CSVGRGNTEAFF | TGCAGCGTTGGGCGGGGGAACACTGAAGCTTTCTTT
many | TRBJ2-3 | NA | TRBV5-1 | CASSLADTQYF | TGTGCCAGCAGCTTAGCAGATACGCAGTATTTT
few | TRBJ1-1 | TRBD1 | TRBV9 | CASSGPGQGVTEAFF | TGTGCCAGCAGCGGGCCGGGACAGGGGGTAACTGAAGCTTTCTTT
many | TRBJ2-7 | TRBD2 | TRBV19 | CASSPRGDSYEQYF | TGTGCCAGTAGCCCTCGGGGGGATTCCTACGAGCAGTACTTC